Each of the 24 T cell receptor beta chains below was sequenced from the same sample in a study of shared clonotypes between healthy human individuals (dated by TCRdb to 2019 to 2021). For the CD8 naive samples, CD45RO-negative cells were positively selected for CCR7, yielding a CD45RA+CCR7+ population from which TemRA cells were excluded. Library preparation was by the immunoSEQ multiplex PCR assay. This is the immuneACCESS table as TCRdb keeps it, with only in-frame sequences that have V and J called. A part of the clones is gone; compared with another copy, unresolved V genes explain less than half, and the rest is unexplained. In all, the sample holds around 1,900,000 clones, and around 93% of those were seen once. The ten largest clones capture about 1.6% of the sample. Specimen: naive CD8+ T cells from PBMCs. The cell subset or site label, as the study defines it: CD45RA+CCR7+. Every receptor here comes from a man between 18 and 35 years old in good health. Some clones in this sample may be carry-over from other donors' samples.

This chain connects TRBV19 to TRBJ1-1, with 7 bases aligning to TRBD1. Germline V gene sequence: CDR1 LNHDA, CDR2 SQIVND (reference sequence). The CDR3 consists of 15 residues. Germline trimming cut 6 bases from V and 6 bases from J; bases unmatched to any gene: 13. CDR3 bases: TGTGCCAGTAGCATTCCGACAGGGAATCGTCCTGAAGCTTTCTTT. Its protein product is CASSIPTGNRPEAFF.

In regard to this clone: Other DNA sequences within the sample encode an identical CDR3. The genes are TRBV4-3 and TRBJ2-7, with 14 bases identical to TRBD2. The CDR3 has 15 residues. The germline V gene encodes CDR1 LGHNA and CDR2 YSLEER. Trimming removed 1 base from V and 4 bases from J; junction bases left unmatched: 0. The CDR3 loop is CASSQGTSGGYEQYF. The DNA for the CDR3 is TGCGCCAGCAGCCAAGGGACTAGCGGGGGGTACGAGCAGTACTTC.

Concerning this clone itself: The identical CDR3 is also encoded by other nucleotide sequences in the sample. This chain joins TRBV27 and TRBJ2-7; TRBD2 might be the D (5 bases). There are 13 residues in the CDR3. Germline V lookup: CDR1 MNHEY, CDR2 SMNVEV (reference sequence). V lost 2 bases to trimming and J lost 3 bases, with 8 bases between them. For the CDR3, the DNA is TGTGCCAGCAGTTTAGGGAGCCTCTACGAGCAGTACTTC. Its translation: CASSLGSLYEQYF.

The rearrangement links TRBV5-5 to TRBJ1-2; 9 bases fit TRBD1. CDR3 length: 14 residues. Trimming removed 4 bases from V and 10 bases from J; junction bases left unmatched: 11. Germline lookup yields CDR1 SGHKS and CDR2 YYEKEE (reference sequence). The chain's CDR3 is CASSQPGQGISYTF. The CDR3 DNA reads TGTGCCAGCAGCCAGCCGGGACAGGGAATTTCCTACACCTTC.

The V call is TRBV28, the J call TRBJ2-1; TRBD1 is a possible D gene (6 bases). The CDR3 sequence is 14 residues long. V was cut by 4 bases and J by 4 bases, with 11 bases left in between. Germline V gene sequence: CDR1 MDHEN, CDR2 SYDVKM. CDR3 coding DNA: TGTGCCAGCAGTTGGGGGACAACGTACAATGAGCAGTTCTTC. This encodes CASSWGTTYNEQFF.

This clone has a single count. The chain links TRBV29-1 to TRBJ1-2; D is ambiguous. The germline V gene encodes CDR1 SQVTM and CDR2 ANQGSEA. CDR3 length equals 13 residues. Trimming shortened V by 6 bases and J by 4 bases, and 15 bases separated the two germline ends. As DNA, the CDR3 is TGCAGCGTAGAGGTCCCAGGTAGCTATGGCTACACCTTC. Residues: CSVEVPGSYGYTF.

The rearrangement uses TRBV7-6 and TRBJ2-1, with D hard to call. This CDR3 region has 12 residues. Trimming removed 0 bases at V and 5 bases at J, with 2 bases between. CDR1 is SGHVS and CDR2 is FNYEAQ in the germline V gene. CDR3 amino acids: CASSLAHNEQFF. CDR3 nucleotide sequence: TGTGCCAGCAGCTTAGCCCACAATGAGCAGTTCTTC.

In the case of this clone: This sample also contains other DNA sequences that code for the same CDR3. The CDR3 DNA is TGTGCCAGCAGTTTTCAGGGGAACACTGAAGCTTTCTTT. Translating gives CASSFQGNTEAFF. The rearrangement uses TRBV27 and TRBJ1-1; D might be TRBD1 (5 bases). In germline, CDR1 is MNHEY, CDR2 SMNVEV (reference sequence). CDR3 length equals 13 residues. Trimming pared 3 bases from V and 1 base from J, leaving 6 bases between.

This clone was counted a single time. The chain couples TRBV19 to TRBJ2-1; TRBD2 matches 7 bases. Germline lookup yields CDR1 LNHDA and CDR2 SQIVND (reference sequence). The CDR3 extends over 15 amino acids. Trimming cost V 6 bases and J 0 bases; bases outside gene matches: 5. CDR3 residues: CASSGGSPSYNEQFF. In DNA, the CDR3 is TGTGCCAGTAGCGGCGGGAGCCCCTCCTACAATGAGCAGTTCTTC.

This clone showed up just once. The chain links TRBV15 to TRBJ2-2, with D tentatively TRBD2 (5 bases). This CDR3 is 18 amino acids long. The V and J ends lost 0 bases and 6 bases respectively, with 20 bases between them. Germline CDR1 is LNHNV and CDR2 is YYDKDF (reference sequence). The CDR3 here is CATSRDESSWSLAGELFF. As DNA, the CDR3 is TGTGCCACCAGCAGAGATGAATCTAGCTGGTCATTGGCCGGGGAGCTGTTTTTT.

This clone was counted once. The gene calls are TRBV28 and TRBJ1-1, with D unresolved. CDR3 length equals 15 residues. V lost 5 bases, J lost 0 bases, and 13 bases lay in between. Looked up from germline, CDR1 is MDHEN and CDR2 is SYDVKM. DNA of the CDR3: TGTGCCAGCAGTCCGCAAAGGGCAGTGAACACTGAAGCTTTCTTT. This gives the protein CASSPQRAVNTEAFF.

This clone was counted only a few times. This sequence joins TRBV27 and TRBJ2-2; no reliable D call. Trimming removed 7 bases at V and 1 base at J, with 7 bases between. Germline loops: CDR1 MNHEY, CDR2 SMNVEV (reference sequence). CDR3 length: 13 residues. CDR3 region: CASTPGNTGELFF. DNA for the CDR3: TGTGCCAGCACCCCAGGGAACACCGGGGAGCTGTTTTTT.

The chain couples TRBV13 to TRBJ1-5; a weak D match, TRBD1 (6 bases). Germline CDR1 is PRHDT and CDR2 is FYEKMQ (reference sequence). The V end lost 0 bases, the J end lost 6 bases, and 12 bases lay between the germline ends. This CDR3 spans 15 amino acids. This chain's CDR3 is CASSLGGGPTQPQHF. CDR3 bases: TGTGCCAGCAGCTTAGGGGGGGGGCCCACTCAGCCCCAGCATTTT.

The chain combines TRBV25-1 with TRBJ2-1, with D possibly matching TRBD2 (6 bases). Trimming took 1 base from V and 7 from J, leaving 11 bases between them. The CDR3 totals 14 residues. Per the germline V gene, CDR1 is MGHDK and CDR2 is SYGVNS. The CDR3 spells CASSEWDGSNEQFF. CDR3 coding DNA: TGTGCCAGCAGTGAATGGGACGGGAGTAATGAGCAGTTCTTC.

The chain has TRBV5-1 and TRBJ2-7, with D perhaps TRBD2 (6 bases). With 5 bases removed from V and 2 bases from J, the gap between germline ends came to 14 bases. Germline V gene sequence: CDR1 SGHRS, CDR2 YFSETQ. The CDR3 sequence is 14 residues long. For the CDR3, the DNA is TGCGCCAGCAGACGACGGGAGCGAACCTACGAGCAGTACTTC. Its translation: CASRRRERTYEQYF. Complete variable domain (other parts from reference TRBV5-1 and TRBJ2-7): KAGVTQTPRYLIKTRGQQVTLSCSPISGHRSVSWYQQTPGQGLQFLFEYFSETQRNKGNFPGRFSGRQFSNSRSEMNVSTLELGDSALYLCASRRRERTYEQYFGPGTRLTVT.

V usage is TRBV30 and J usage is TRBJ2-6; D is ambiguous. Germline V lookup: CDR1 GTSNPN, CDR2 SVGIG (reference sequence). Between the trimmed V and J ends, which lost 0 bases and 0 bases, there was a span of 6 bases. The CDR3 length is 15 residues. CDR3 in DNA: TGTGCCTGGAGTGTACGAGACTCTGGGGCCAACGTCCTGACTTTC. Its protein product is CAWSVRDSGANVLTF. Together with reference TRBV30 and TRBJ2-6, the CDR3 gives the full variable domain: SQTIHQWPATLVQPVGSPLSLECTVEGTSNPNLYWYRQAAGRGLQLLFYSVGIGQISSEVPQNLSASRPQDRQFILSSKKLLLSDSGFYLCAWSVRDSGANVLTFGAGSRLTVL.

The chain joins TRBV4-1 to TRBJ1-5; TRBD1 agrees at 8 bases. The CDR3 contains 17 residues. V dropped 0 bases and J dropped 6; count of bases not matched to a gene: 10. Looked up from germline, CDR1 is MGHRA and CDR2 is YSYEKL. The CDR3 loop reads CASSQDSTRTGSQPQHF. The CDR3 region has the DNA TGCGCCAGCAGCCAAGATTCCACCAGGACAGGGAGTCAGCCCCAGCATTTT.

The chain links TRBV27 to TRBJ2-7; 7 bases fit TRBD1. The trim removed 7 bases at V and 0 bases at J, leaving 6 bases unmatched. Germline V lookup: CDR1 MNHEY, CDR2 SMNVEV (reference sequence). This CDR3 contains 14 residues. The CDR3 is CASTRTGGSYEQYF. DNA for the CDR3: TGTGCCAGCACGAGGACAGGAGGCTCCTACGAGCAGTACTTC.

Worth noting for this clone: Other DNA sequences from this sample encode an identical CDR3 as well. The V and J genes are TRBV27 and TRBJ2-1; 9 nucleotides line up with TRBD1. With V trimmed by 4 bases and J by 4 bases, 5 bases remained unmatched. This CDR3 has 15 residues. From germline, CDR1 is MNHEY and CDR2 SMNVEV (reference sequence). CDR3 protein: CASSYTGGSYNEQFF. The CDR3 DNA follows: TGTGCCAGCAGTTACACAGGGGGCTCTTACAATGAGCAGTTCTTC.

This clone was detected only once. This chain connects TRBV19 to TRBJ2-1; 8 positions match TRBD2. The CDR3 is 16 amino acids. CDR1 is LNHDA, CDR2 SQIVND, per germline (reference sequence). With V trimmed by 6 bases and J by 0 bases, 7 bases remained unmatched. The CDR3 here is CASRHTSGSSYNEQFF. The DNA of the CDR3 is TGTGCCAGTAGACATACTAGCGGCAGCTCCTACAATGAGCAGTTCTTC.

The rearrangement uses TRBV4-1 and TRBJ2-1; a weak D match, TRBD1 (6 bases). The CDR3 is 19 amino acids. Trimming took 4 bases from V and 2 from J, leaving 24 bases between them. CDR1 is MGHRA, CDR2 YSYEKL, per germline. Written as DNA, the CDR3 is TGCGCCAGCAGCCTTAGGGACACCGAAGAAGGGACGGCCTACAATGAGCAGTTCTTC. This sequence encodes CASSLRDTEEGTAYNEQFF.

The sample holds one count of this clone. The chain combines TRBV6-4 with TRBJ2-7; TRBD2 agrees at 12 bases. This CDR3 region has 14 residues. Looked up from germline, CDR1 is MRHNA and CDR2 is SNTAGT. V was clipped by 5 bases and J by 4 bases; unmatched bases: 3. The DNA for the CDR3 is TGTGCCAGCAGTCGGACTAGCGGGGCATACGAGCAGTACTTC. It yields the protein CASSRTSGAYEQYF.

The V and J genes are TRBV5-1 and TRBJ1-1, with D maybe TRBD1 (5 bases). CDR1 SGHRS and CDR2 YFSETQ come from the germline V gene. The V end was cut by 0 bases, the J end by 1 base, with 13 bases between. The CDR3 contains 16 residues. Here the CDR3 DNA reads TGCGCCAGCAGCTTGGCCGAAAGGGGCCCGAACACTGAAGCTTTCTTT. The encoded protein is CASSLAERGPNTEAFF. Based on the CDR3 plus reference TRBV5-1 and TRBJ1-1, the full variable domain is KAGVTQTPRYLIKTRGQQVTLSCSPISGHRSVSWYQQTPGQGLQFLFEYFSETQRNKGNFPGRFSGRQFSNSRSEMNVSTLELGDSALYLCASSLAERGPNTEAFFGQGTRLTVV.

V gene TRBV4-1 combines with J gene TRBJ2-7; the D call may be TRBD1 or TRBD2 (5 bases each). The V gene's germline CDR1 is MGHRA and CDR2 YSYEKL. This CDR3 region has 17 residues. V was trimmed by 4 bases and J by 0 bases, leaving 19 bases between them. The CDR3 bases are TGCGCCAGCAGCCCGAAGTATCCGGGACGGTTCTCCTACGAGCAGTACTTC. Residues: CASSPKYPGRFSYEQYF.